The clone carrying this T cell receptor beta chain was detected a few times. This sample was taken from a study of T cells in Graves' hyperthyroidism and ophthalmopathy. The investigators amplified TCR beta CDR3 regions from RNA transcripts. The TCR CDR3 was amplified in a first-round RT-PCR using the HTBI primer set. Using its own MiXCR run on the multiplex PCR reads, TCRdb lists one record per CDR3 protein. The data contain around 700,000 distinct CDR3 sequences, around 20% of them singletons. Germline CDR1 is GTSNPN and CDR2 is SVGIG (reference sequence). Trimming shortened V by 0 bases and J by 9 bases, and 7 bases separated the two germline ends. The CDR3 is 11 residues long.

This TCR was sampled from a woman between 50 and 59 years old with Graves' hyperthyroidism that later progressed to Graves' ophthalmopathy. Sequencing was carried out using blood. This chain joins TRBV30 and TRBJ2-3; D uncertain. The CDR3 nucleotides read TGTGCCTGGAGTGTCCAGGCGACGCAGTATTTT. As protein: CAWSVQATQYF.